Listed here is a single T cell receptor (beta chain). Its specificity is unknown. From germline, CDR1 is SGHTA and CDR2 FQGNSA. Trimming stripped 1 base from V and 2 bases from J, with 9 bases between. This CDR3 is 15 amino acids long. The entry originates in a study of T cell responses to AZD1222 COVID-19 vaccine. Repertoires were generated with immunoSEQ multiplex PCR, while TCRdb's copy carries only in-frame clones and drops some. The sample includes around 140,000 clones, just over 90% of them seen just once. Points from the study as a whole: Of the AZD1222 recipients, only five to seven were seropositive at baseline. Unmutated variant regions reportedly attract nearly half of all spike-specific TCRs. Spike regions recognized by vaccine-associated CD4 TCRs spanned the protein, led by 160-218 and 743-854. Repertoire sampling occurred only after the peak T cell response.

The chain is built from TRBV7-2 and TRBJ1-5; D may be TRBD1 (6 bases). The clonotype comes from an adult in good health. Source: peripheral blood, taken on day 0 of MenACWY control vaccination. CDR3 amino acids: CASSLVSGGNQPQHF. Here the CDR3 DNA reads TGTGCCAGCAGCTTAGTTTCAGGGGGCAATCAGCCCCAGCATTTT.